A single sample is the source of the 6 T cell receptor beta chains below, sequenced in a study of blood T cell repertoires in COVID-19. Assay used: immunoSEQ multiplex PCR; TCRdb lists only in-frame clones, some missing. The sample shows 150,000 or so clones, 70% to 80% of them seen only once. Sequencing was carried out using peripheral blood. All receptors derive from an elderly woman with active or convalescent COVID-19.

J is TRBJ2-6 and V is TRBV5-1; TRBD1 matches 7 bases. The V gene end was trimmed by 5 bases and the J gene end by 2 bases; junction bases not matched to a gene: 7. Germline loops: CDR1 SGHRS, CDR2 YFSETQ. The CDR3 extends over 16 amino acids. This CDR3 reads CASSKQGSTGANVLTF. The CDR3 region has the DNA TGCGCCAGCAGTAAACAGGGGTCCACTGGGGCCAACGTCCTGACTTTC.

CDR3 in amino acids: CASSLVAGAYNEQFF. The CDR3 DNA reads TGTGCCAGCAGCTTAGTCGCGGGGGCCTACAATGAGCAGTTCTTC. The chain recombines TRBV7-2 with TRBJ2-1, with TRBD2 matching 7 bases. The V segment lost 1 base and the J segment 2 bases; nucleotides outside the gene matches: 2. There are 15 residues in the CDR3. CDR1 and CDR2 (germline): SGHTA, FQGNSA.

This clone was counted between two and nine times. The chain links TRBV6-5 to TRBJ2-6; the D gene is possibly TRBD1 (5 bases). The CDR3 runs 15 residues. The germline V and J ends were trimmed by 7 bases and 1 base, with 11 bases remaining between them. CDR1 and CDR2 from the germline V gene are MNHEY and SVGAGI. CDR3 residues: CASTDQGSGANVLTF. Here the CDR3 DNA reads TGTGCCAGCACCGACCAGGGTTCTGGGGCCAACGTCCTGACTTTC.

This clone occurred a few times. This rearrangement joins TRBV4-2 to TRBJ1-3; D unresolved. There are 15 residues in the CDR3. The V end lost 0 bases, the J end lost 2 bases, and 8 bases lay between the germline ends. CDR1 and CDR2 (germline): LGHNA, YNFKEQ. The CDR3 DNA reads as TGTGCCAGCAGCCAAGAGGGAGGGACTGGAAACACCATATATTTT. Residues: CASSQEGGTGNTIYF.

The chain uses TRBV3-1 (or the pseudogene TRBV3-2) and TRBJ1-2; no clear D. CDR1 is LGHDT, CDR2 YNNKEL, per germline (reference sequence). The CDR3 loop spans 18 amino acids. Trimming shortened V by 1 base and J by 6 bases, and 24 bases separated the two germline ends. The CDR3 DNA sequence: TGTGCCAGCAGCCAAGCCCCGGGAGGCAGCCCAATTTTCCATGGCTACACCTTC. Residues: CASSQAPGGSPIFHGYTF.

The V and J genes are TRBV3-1 (or the pseudogene TRBV3-2) and TRBJ1-1; 7 bases agree with TRBD1. The CDR3 runs to 13 residues. With V trimmed by 4 bases and J by 4 bases, 3 bases remained unmatched. Germline CDR1 reads LGHDT; CDR2 reads YNNKEL (reference sequence). In DNA form, the CDR3 reads TGTGCCAGCAGCCGAACAGGGGTCACTGAAGCTTTCTTT. Encoded protein: CASSRTGVTEAFF.